This is a list of T cell receptor beta chains from one sample in a study of cytomegalovirus exposure and HLA in healthy donors. Repertoires were generated with immunoSEQ multiplex PCR, while TCRdb's copy carries only in-frame clones and drops some. The table lists some 130,000 clones, 60% to 75% of them singletons. Specimen: PBMCs. These receptors came from a human donor in good health. CDR3s include the opening cysteine and the closing phenylalanine or tryptophan. Each record gives: J gene, V gene, D gene, clone size, CDR3 DNA, CDR3 protein. A D gene is named only where the DNA matches it firmly. Clone sizes are given selectively: once, few, many, or a class where the clone is expanded.

TRBJ1-1 | TRBV13 | NA | few | TGTGCCAGCAGATCGGGGGGGTTGGCTGAAGCTTTCTTT | CASRSGGLAEAFF
TRBJ1-6 | TRBV29-1 | TRBD1 | NA | TGCAGCGTTCGGACAGGGGAGAGATCACCCCTCCACTTT | CSVRTGERSPLHF
TRBJ2-1 | TRBV27 | TRBD2 | NA | TGTGCCAGCAGTTTCCCGCGAACTAGCGGTTACAATGAGCAGTTCTTC | CASSFPRTSGYNEQFF
TRBJ2-5 | TRBV4-1 | NA | NA | TGCGCCAGCAGCCAAGTGAGCGTGAAAGAGACCCAGTACTTC | CASSQVSVKETQYF
TRBJ2-5 | TRBV28 | NA | NA | TGTGCCAGCAGTTTGTCGTACAGGGATGGGGAGACCCAGTACTTC | CASSLSYRDGETQYF
TRBJ2-1 | TRBV19 | TRBD1 | few | TGTGCCAGTAGTCCTCGGACAGGGGGCGTAAATGAGCAGTTCTTC | CASSPRTGGVNEQFF
TRBJ2-1 | TRBV18 | NA | NA | TGTGCCAGCTCACCCGACAGTTACAATGAGCAGTTCTTC | CASSPDSYNEQFF
TRBJ2-3 | TRBV10-3 | TRBD2 | few | TGTGCCATCAGTGGGACTAGCGGAGATACGCAGTATTTT | CAISGTSGDTQYF
TRBJ1-2 | TRBV5-1 | NA | NA | TGCGCCAGCAGCTTTTCCCCGGACTATGGCTACACCTTC | CASSFSPDYGYTF
TRBJ2-7 | TRBV9 | TRBD1 | few | TGTGCCAGCAGCGCGGACAGGGGGTTCGAGCAGTACTTC | CASSADRGFEQYF
TRBJ2-5 | TRBV2 | NA | NA | TGTGCCAGCAGTGCGACAGCCCAAGAGACCCAGTACTTC | CASSATAQETQYF
TRBJ2-3 | TRBV12-5 | NA | NA | TGTGCTAGTGGTCCCGGCAGGACAGGCACAGATACGCAGTATTTT | CASGPGRTGTDTQYF
TRBJ2-3 | TRBV25-1 | NA | NA | TGTGCCAGCAGTGAATCCGGACAGCCTAGAACAGATACGCAGTATTTT | CASSESGQPRTDTQYF
TRBJ1-2 | TRBV5-1 | NA | once | TGCGCCAGCAGCTTAGGGGGATCTGGCTACACCTTC | CASSLGGSGYTF
TRBJ2-7 | TRBV27 | NA | NA | TGTGCCAGCAGTTTGGCAGGGGACATCTCCTACGAGCAGTACTTC | CASSLAGDISYEQYF
TRBJ1-2 | TRBV25-1 | TRBD1 | NA | TGTGCCAGCAGTGATATAGGGGGCCCACCGTATGGCTACACCTTC | CASSDIGGPPYGYTF
TRBJ2-7 | TRBV27 | NA | NA | TGTGCCAGTACTCAGGGGTACGAGCAGTACTTC | CASTQGYEQYF
TRBJ2-1 | TRBV7-9 | NA | NA | TGTGCCAGCAGCTTTCCTCTTGGGTCGGGTGAGCAGTTCTTC | CASSFPLGSGEQFF
TRBJ2-3 | TRBV6-1 | NA | NA | TGTGCCAGCATTTGGGGGACTTTCACAGATACGCAGTATTTT | CASIWGTFTDTQYF
TRBJ2-7 | TRBV18 | TRBD2 | few | TGTGCCAGCTCACTCTTGAGACTAGCGGGAGAGGAGTACGAGCAGTACTTC | CASSLLRLAGEEYEQYF
TRBJ2-1 | TRBV28 | TRBD1 | NA | TGTGCCAGCGGCCTGACAGGGTCCTACAATGAGCAGTTCTTC | CASGLTGSYNEQFF
TRBJ2-3 | TRBV10-3 | NA | NA | TGTGCCATCAGTGAGTCGACTGCCAGTCCCCAAAGCACAGATACGCAGTATTTT | CAISESTASPQSTDTQYF
TRBJ2-2 | TRBV28 | NA | NA | TGTGCCAGCAGTTTGCGGAGAGGCGGGGAGCTGTTTTTT | CASSLRRGGELFF
TRBJ2-7 | TRBV27 | NA | NA | TGTGCCAGCAGTTTGTCGGGTTACGAGCAGTACTTC | CASSLSGYEQYF
TRBJ2-1 | TRBV19 | TRBD1 | NA | TGTGCCAGTAGTATAGGGACAGGGAGAAACAATGAGCAGTTCTTC | CASSIGTGRNNEQFF
TRBJ2-3 | TRBV7-2 | NA | NA | TGTGCCAGCAGCTCTCAGGGCAGCACAGATACGCAGTATTTT | CASSSQGSTDTQYF
TRBJ2-7 | TRBV10-3 | TRBD2 | NA | TGTGCCATCAGTGGCGGGGGGACTAGCGGGGTCTCCTACGAGCAGTACTTC | CAISGGGTSGVSYEQYF